These 17 T cell receptor beta chains share one sample of origin, sequenced in a study of T cells after posttransplantation cyclophosphamide. Some clones are missing from TCRdb's copy, which holds only in-frame ones; the method was immunoSEQ multiplex PCR. Sampling found around 3,400 clones, none seen once. A marrow graft followed busulfan-fludarabine conditioning, with cyclophosphamide on days +3 and +4. This sample comprised PBMCs, obtained after allogeneic stem cell transplant with posttransplant cyclophosphamide. The origin of the receptors is a male patient in his 30s who received an allogeneic stem cell transplant from a related donor, was CMV-positive, and had acute GVHD only. Some T cells may be graft donor cells.

This clone was picked up many times. This chain uses TRBV12-3 or TRBV12-4 with TRBJ1-2; TRBD1 might be the D (6 bases). The V and J ends lost 7 bases and 7 bases respectively, with 16 bases between them. The CDR3 is 13 amino acids. CDR3 amino acids: CASTPGGGVGYTF. CDR3 DNA sequence: TGTGCCAGCACCCCTGGGGGGGGCGTTGGCTACACCTTC.

This clone was seen ten or more times. The chain has TRBV28 and TRBJ1-1, with D tentatively TRBD1 (6 bases). Germline CDR1 reads MDHEN; CDR2 reads SYDVKM. V gave up 0 bases and J gave up 0 bases, with 14 bases separating them. The CDR3 length is 17 residues. The chain's CDR3 is CASSLWKGDMMNTEAFF. The CDR3 DNA is TGTGCCAGCAGTTTATGGAAAGGGGACATGATGAACACTGAAGCTTTCTTT.

In its sample, this clone was seen many times. This chain uses TRBV6-5 with TRBJ1-6; the D gene is possibly TRBD1 (6 bases). V was trimmed by 3 bases and J by 2 bases, leaving 8 bases between them. The CDR3 loop spans 15 amino acids. From germline, CDR1 is MNHEY and CDR2 SVGAGI. The CDR3: CASSYGQPYNSPLHF. Here the CDR3 DNA reads TGTGCCAGCAGTTATGGACAGCCCTATAATTCACCCCTCCACTTT.

This clone was detected ten times or more. The chain uses TRBV12-3 or TRBV12-4 and TRBJ1-2, with TRBD1 identical over 7 bases. CDR3 length equals 15 residues. V was clipped by 5 bases and J by 4 bases; unmatched bases: 10. CDR3: CASSARDRNFYGYTF. The CDR3 nucleotides are TGTGCCAGCAGTGCCAGGGACAGAAACTTCTATGGCTACACCTTC.

This clone was observed at least ten times. The chain recombines TRBV2 with TRBJ1-5; possibly TRBD1 for D (5 bases). This CDR3 comprises 14 residues. Germline V CDR1 and CDR2: SNHLY, FYNNEI. Trimming shortened V by 2 bases and J by 5 bases, and 10 bases separated the two germline ends. CDR3 DNA sequence: TGTGCCAGCAGTGAACGGCAGGGCTATCAGCCCCAGCATTTT. Encoded protein: CASSERQGYQPQHF.

This clone has a count of ten or more. This sequence joins TRBV9 and TRBJ1-1, with a tentative D call TRBD1 (5 bases). Germline V gene data show CDR1 as SGDLS and CDR2 as YYNGEE. V was cut by 4 bases and J by 1 base, with 8 bases left in between. The CDR3 consists of 13 residues. The CDR3 coding sequence is TGTGCCAGCAGCCCAAGGGGGAACACTGAAGCTTTCTTT. It encodes CASSPRGNTEAFF.

This clone ranks as medium-sized. The J gene is TRBJ1-4, the V gene TRBV7-2, with 7 positions matching TRBD1. In germline, CDR1 is SGHTA, CDR2 FQGNSA. This CDR3 comprises 16 residues. Unmatched junction bases numbered 11, after V lost 5 bases and J lost 5 bases. CDR3 nucleotides: TGTGCCAGCAGCCTAAATTGGGGGACAGTAAATGAAAAACTGTTTTTT. It specifies CASSLNWGTVNEKLFF.

This clone has at least ten counts. The chain couples TRBV5-4 to TRBJ2-5; unclear D gene. This CDR3 spans 14 amino acids. Trimming left V 0 bases short and J 1 base short, with 7 bases between. Germline V gene lookup returns CDR1 SGHNT and CDR2 YYREEE (reference sequence). The DNA of the CDR3 is TGTGCCAGCAGCTTGGTTAACAGCCAAGAGACCCAGTACTTC. Amino acids: CASSLVNSQETQYF.

Judged by abundance, this clone is medium-sized. This chain uses TRBV18 with TRBJ1-3; D is perhaps TRBD1 (5 bases). The CDR3 sequence is 16 residues long. The germline gives CDR1 KGHSH, CDR2 LQKENI. The germline V and J ends were trimmed by 4 bases and 0 bases, with 13 bases remaining between them. In nucleotides, the CDR3 is TGTGCCAGCTCACGGCAGGGAAGGGGCTCTGGAAACACCATATATTTT. Protein sequence: CASSRQGRGSGNTIYF. Together with reference TRBV18 and TRBJ1-3, the CDR3 gives the full variable domain: NAGVMQNPRHLVRRRGQEARLRCSPMKGHSHVYWYRQLPEEGLKFMVYLQKENIIDESGMPKERFSAEFPKEGPSILRIQQVVRGDSAAYFCASSRQGRGSGNTIYFGEGSWLTVV.

This clone appeared many times. DNA for the CDR3: TGTGCCAGCCTTCGGACAGCAAACACCGGGGAGCTGTTTTTT. Its translation: CASLRTANTGELFF. The chain recombines TRBV2 with TRBJ2-2; possible D gene TRBD1, 6 bases. Germline-derived CDR1 and CDR2 are SNHLY and FYNNEI. The V end lost 8 bases, the J end lost 2 bases, and 12 bases lay between the germline ends. CDR3 length equals 14 residues.

In this sample, this clone turned up a few times. One base away lies a much larger clone, so this may be a sequencing read error. The V and J genes are TRBV28 and TRBJ1-2; D might be TRBD1 (5 bases). V was shortened by 1 base and J by 9 bases, with 9 bases between the two germline ends. Per germline, CDR1 MDHEN and CDR2 SYDVKM. This CDR3 is 12 amino acids long. CDR3: CASSLSGSRYTF. As DNA, the CDR3 is TGTGCCAGCAGTTTATCAGGGTCTCGCTACACCTTC.

This clone was picked up many times. J is TRBJ2-5 and V is TRBV7-2; 13 bases fit TRBD2. Germline CDR1 SGHTA, CDR2 FQGNSA. This CDR3 is 16 amino acids long. With V trimmed by 5 bases and J by 5 bases, 8 bases remained unmatched. The CDR3 DNA reads as TGTGCCAGCAGCCGTGGGGGACTAGCGGGGAGGGAGACCCAGTACTTC. It specifies CASSRGGLAGRETQYF.

Judged by abundance, this clone is medium-sized. The V call is TRBV30, the J call TRBJ1-3; D not resolved. Between the trimmed V and J ends, which lost 0 bases and 1 base, there was a span of 7 bases. Germline V gene lookup returns CDR1 GTSNPN and CDR2 SVGIG (reference sequence). The CDR3 spans 14 residues. The CDR3 DNA reads as TGTGCCTGGAGTGTACAAGGGTCTGGAAACACCATATATTTT. Translation: CAWSVQGSGNTIYF.

This clone is medium-sized. The chain couples TRBV25-1 to TRBJ1-1, with D perhaps TRBD1 (5 bases). Germline CDR1 and CDR2: MGHDK and SYGVNS. V lost 6 bases to trimming and J lost 3 bases, with 11 bases between them. The CDR3 totals 13 residues. The CDR3, as DNA: TGTGCCAGCAGCTCGCAGGGATACACTGAAGCTTTCTTT. The encoded protein is CASSSQGYTEAFF.

This clone is categorized as medium-sized. The genes are TRBV5-4 and TRBJ1-2; D is ambiguous. Per germline, CDR1 SGHNT and CDR2 YYREEE (reference sequence). V lost 3 bases, J lost 6 bases, and 12 bases lay in between. The CDR3 sequence is 13 residues long. The CDR3 sequence is CASSSDPRDGYTF. Here the CDR3 DNA reads TGTGCCAGCAGCTCTGACCCCCGGGATGGCTACACCTTC.

Sample share makes this clone medium-sized. V gene TRBV11-3 combines with J gene TRBJ2-3; 10 bases match TRBD1. The V segment lost 3 bases and the J segment 2 bases; nucleotides outside the gene matches: 5. CDR3 length: 16 amino acids. Germline values: CDR1 SGHNT, CDR2 YENEEA. This CDR3 reads CASSFSGQGFTDTQYF. The CDR3 DNA reads TGTGCCAGCAGCTTTTCGGGACAGGGGTTCACAGATACGCAGTATTTT.

This clone was seen many times. The V and J genes are TRBV7-7 and TRBJ2-5, with D perhaps matching TRBD2 (6 bases). The CDR3 is 14 amino acids. Germline V CDR1 and CDR2: SSHAT, FNYEAQ (reference sequence). Trimming removed 5 bases at V and 1 base at J, with 11 bases between. The CDR3 DNA follows: TGTGCCAGCAGCCTCGGGGGTTTCCAAGAGACCCAGTACTTC. Translated, it gives CASSLGGFQETQYF. Combining the CDR3 with reference TRBV7-7 and TRBJ2-5 gives the whole variable domain GAGVSQSPRYKVTKRGQDVTLRCDPISSHATLYWYQQALGQGPEFLTYFNYEAQPDKSGLPSDRFSAERPEGSISTLTIQRTEQRDSAMYRCASSLGGFQETQYFGPGTRLLVL.